A selection of T cell receptor beta chains follows, all from one sample in a study of cytomegalovirus exposure and HLA in healthy donors. This table comes from immunoSEQ multiplex PCR, and its TCRdb copy is limited to in-frame clones, with some not included. Of about 190,000 clones detected, around 85% appear once; the ten largest clones hold approximately 6%. The sample taken for sequencing was PBMCs. These receptors came from a man between 40 and 49 years old in good health and CMV-seropositive. Both conserved end residues are trimmed from each CDR3.

TRBJ2-7 | TRBV6-4 | 14 | ASSELAEDSNYEQY
TRBJ1-5 | TRBV28 | 12 | ASGGQGAGQPQH
TRBJ2-7 | TRBV5-4 | 12 | ASSGLAGTYEQY
TRBJ1-5 | TRBV4-1 | 12 | ASSQGGLNQPQH
TRBJ2-3 | TRBV5-1 | 13 | ASSLGLAGGDTQY
TRBJ2-5 | TRBV7-3 | 14 | ASGPTGLSYQETQY
TRBJ1-5 | TRBV18 | 17 | ASSPEGARVPYSNQPQH
TRBJ2-5 | TRBV7-2 | 13 | ASSPTGTAKETQY
TRBJ2-3 | TRBV10-3 | 13 | AISETGGLTDTQY
TRBJ1-4 | TRBV27 | 10 | ASTRVNEKLF
TRBJ1-4 | TRBV27 | 14 | ASSLGGGIVREKLF
TRBJ2-3 | TRBV19 | 11 | ASSLGAGDTQY
TRBJ2-5 | TRBV15 | 15 | ATSSFRQGMEQETQY
TRBJ2-7 | TRBV25-1 | 12 | ASSGPGQGREQY
TRBJ2-2 | TRBV28 | 13 | ASRTPRGNTGELF
TRBJ2-7 | TRBV7-3 | 11 | ASSSQGGYEQY
TRBJ2-5 | TRBV10-3 | 12 | AISTGAPQETQY
TRBJ1-2 | TRBV28 | 13 | ASSRGDGSGSGYT
TRBJ2-2 | TRBV19 | 15 | ASSRDRGPWSPGELF
- | TRBV10-3 | 11 | AIQLGGDYEQY
TRBJ2-2 | TRBV5-1 | 14 | ASSPNLRGAAGELF
TRBJ2-7 | TRBV2 | 13 | ASSGRGRGAYEQY
TRBJ1-3 | TRBV7-2 | 14 | ASSIRGGVSGNTIY
TRBJ2-7 | TRBV11-1 | 10 | ASSKHRDEQY
TRBJ2-7 | TRBV2 | 11 | AIRTGNSYEQY
TRBJ1-1 | TRBV4-2 | 11 | ASSQSSVGEAF
TRBJ2-7 | TRBV21-1 | 16 | ASSTCQSMWGDHYEQY
TRBJ2-7 | TRBV2 | 10 | ASSATAYEQY
TRBJ2-1 | TRBV4-3 | 15 | ASSRDAIQGTYNEQF
TRBJ1-1 | TRBV27 | 11 | ASSREVNTEAF
TRBJ2-1 | TRBV13 | 15 | ASSLEGDRGAVGEQF
TRBJ2-2 | TRBV18 | 14 | ASSPWTGPNTGELF
TRBJ1-5 | TRBV5-8 | 10 | ASSLGPQPQH
TRBJ2-3 | TRBV9 | 14 | ASSVGAGAITDTQY
TRBJ2-3 | TRBV6-1 | 14 | ASSERLAGITDTQY
TRBJ2-7 | TRBV2 | 11 | ASSDGRGYEQY
TRBJ2-7 | TRBV7-2 | 12 | ASSLSDSSYEQY
TRBJ2-5 | TRBV19 | 11 | ASQPTGVETQY
TRBJ2-7 | TRBV27 | 13 | ASRRQGAAPYEQY
TRBJ2-7 | TRBV29-1 | 11 | SGSRDSPYEQY
TRBJ1-6 | TRBV27 | 13 | ASSPRTGGHSPLH
TRBJ1-2 | TRBV5-8 | 13 | ASSLRQGGAYGYT
TRBJ1-3 | TRBV7-2 | 13 | ASSLGAGSGNTIY
TRBJ2-5 | TRBV5-1 | 15 | ASSLSGRTQGMKTQY
TRBJ2-7 | TRBV27 | 13 | ASSLSGQGLYEQY
TRBJ2-3 | TRBV7-3 | 14 | ASSLSVGLAGDTQY
TRBJ2-1 | TRBV11-2 | 13 | ASSLVRGGDNEQF
TRBJ2-2 | TRBV13 | 14 | ASSLGQATRAGELF
TRBJ1-2 | TRBV4-1 | 13 | ASSPTASWGYGYT
TRBJ1-1 | TRBV10-1 | 12 | ASRLPIDTPEAF
TRBJ2-3 | TRBV28 | 13 | ASMGNQGFPDTQY
TRBJ1-4 | TRBV19 | 9 | ASRGIEKLF
TRBJ2-6 | TRBV12-2 | 20 | ASRLVGRPTSPRASGANVLT
TRBJ2-7 | TRBV27 | 19 | ASRPTPSGGSQPLSSYEQY